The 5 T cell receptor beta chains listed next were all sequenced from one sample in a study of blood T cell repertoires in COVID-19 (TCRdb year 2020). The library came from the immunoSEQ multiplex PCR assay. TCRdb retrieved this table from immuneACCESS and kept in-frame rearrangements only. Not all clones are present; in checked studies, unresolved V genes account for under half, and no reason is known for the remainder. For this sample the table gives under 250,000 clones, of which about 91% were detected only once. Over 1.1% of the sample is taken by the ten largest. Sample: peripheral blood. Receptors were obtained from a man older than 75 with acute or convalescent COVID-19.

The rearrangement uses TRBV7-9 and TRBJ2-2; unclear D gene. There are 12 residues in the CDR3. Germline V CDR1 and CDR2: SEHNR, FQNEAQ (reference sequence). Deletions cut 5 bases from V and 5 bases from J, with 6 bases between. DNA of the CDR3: TGTGCCAGCAGCCGTGAGACCGGGGAGCTGTTTTTT. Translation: CASSRETGELFF.

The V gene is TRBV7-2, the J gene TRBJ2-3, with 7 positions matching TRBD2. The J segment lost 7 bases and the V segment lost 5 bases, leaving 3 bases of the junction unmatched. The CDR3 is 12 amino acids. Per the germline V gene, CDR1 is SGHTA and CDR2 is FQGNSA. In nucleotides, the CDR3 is TGTGCCAGCAGCCCGGGACTACATACGCAGTATTTT. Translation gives CASSPGLHTQYF.

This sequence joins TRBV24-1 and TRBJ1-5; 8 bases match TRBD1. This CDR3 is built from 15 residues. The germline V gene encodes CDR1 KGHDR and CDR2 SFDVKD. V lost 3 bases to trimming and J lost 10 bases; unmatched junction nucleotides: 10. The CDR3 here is CATSDQRTGSGPQHF. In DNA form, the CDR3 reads TGTGCCACCAGTGATCAACGGACAGGGAGCGGACCCCAGCATTTT.

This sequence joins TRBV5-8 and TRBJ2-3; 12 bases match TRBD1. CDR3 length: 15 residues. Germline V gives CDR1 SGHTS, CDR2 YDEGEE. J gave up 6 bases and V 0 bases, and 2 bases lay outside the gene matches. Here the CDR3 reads CASSLGDRGPDTQYF. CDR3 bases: TGTGCCAGCAGCTTGGGGGACAGGGGGCCGGATACGCAGTATTTT.

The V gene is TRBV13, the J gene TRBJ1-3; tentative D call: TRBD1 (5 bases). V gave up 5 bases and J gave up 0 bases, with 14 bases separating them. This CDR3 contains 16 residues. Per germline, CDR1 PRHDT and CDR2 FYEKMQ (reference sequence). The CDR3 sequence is CASSPRTTLSGNTIYF. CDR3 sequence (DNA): TGTGCCAGCAGCCCCCGGACAACTCTCTCTGGAAACACCATATATTTT.